A single sample is the source of the 8 T cell receptor beta chains below, sequenced in a study of cytomegalovirus exposure and HLA in healthy donors. Use of 60 Vbeta and 13 Jbeta primers characterized the PCR. Libraries were prepared by immunoSEQ multiplex PCR; TCRdb keeps only in-frame clonotypes and omits some of them. The sample lists about 95,000 clones, about 80% seen once, with roughly 9.7% in the top ten. The sequencing input was PBMCs. The receptors shown here come from a man aged 18 to 29 in good health and CMV-seropositive.

The chain's CDR3 is CASSYQDITYEQYF. DNA of the CDR3: TGCGCCAGCAGCTACCAGGATATTACCTACGAGCAGTACTTC. This chain connects TRBV4-1 to TRBJ2-7; D unclear. The CDR3 sequence is 14 residues long. Trimming left V 5 bases short and J 2 bases short, with 13 bases between. The germline V gene encodes CDR1 MGHRA and CDR2 YSYEKL.

The chain carries TRBV13 and TRBJ2-3; D perhaps matches TRBD2 (7 bases). The CDR3 length is 15 residues. The V end lost 2 bases, the J end lost 6 bases, and 15 bases lay between the germline ends. Germline values: CDR1 PRHDT, CDR2 FYEKMQ (reference sequence). This chain's CDR3 is CASSLSGGGQDTQYF. CDR3 DNA: TGTGCCAGCAGCTTAAGTGGCGGGGGCCAGGATACGCAGTATTTT. Filled out from reference TRBV13 and TRBJ2-3, the complete variable domain reads AAGVIQSPRHLIKEKRETATLKCYPIPRHDTVYWYQQGPGQDPQFLISFYEKMQSDKGSIPDRFSAQQFSDYHSELNMSSLELGDSALYFCASSLSGGGQDTQYFGPGTRLTVL.

This clone was detected a few times. The V gene is TRBV5-4, the J gene TRBJ2-5; possibly TRBD1 for D (6 bases). With 4 bases removed from V and 2 bases from J, the gap between germline ends came to 9 bases. There are 13 residues in the CDR3. CDR1 and CDR2 from the germline V gene are SGHNT and YYREEE (reference sequence). The CDR3 sequence: CASSPGQQETQYF. In DNA form, the CDR3 reads TGTGCCAGCAGCCCCGGACAGCAAGAGACCCAGTACTTC.

V is TRBV25-1 and J is TRBJ1-6; D is uncertain. The CDR3 spans 13 residues. Germline V lookup: CDR1 MGHDK, CDR2 SYGVNS. Trimming took 3 bases from V and 9 from J, leaving 9 bases between them. The chain's CDR3 is CASSDIYGSPLHF. CDR3 DNA sequence: TGTGCCAGCAGTGACATTTACGGTTCACCCCTCCACTTT. Looking up the rest from reference TRBV25-1 and TRBJ1-6 gives the full variable domain: EADIYQTPRYLVIGTGKKITLECSQTMGHDKMYWYQQDPGMELHLIHYSYGVNSTEKGDLSSESTVSRIRTEHFPLTLESARPSHTSQYLCASSDIYGSPLHFGNGTRLTVT.

This chain uses TRBV15 with TRBJ2-3; 16 positions agree with TRBD2. Losses at the gene ends were 8 bases for V and 4 bases for J; bases not matched to a gene: 3. The germline CDR1 and CDR2 sequences are LNHNV and YYDKDF (reference sequence). This CDR3 region has 15 residues. For the CDR3, the DNA is TGTGCCACCCAAGGGACTAGCGGGGGGGCAGATACGCAGTATTTT. Its protein is CATQGTSGGADTQYF.

V and J are TRBV28 and TRBJ1-1; D is possibly TRBD1 (6 bases). Per germline, CDR1 MDHEN and CDR2 SYDVKM. CDR3 length equals 13 residues. Between the trimmed V and J ends, which lost 8 bases and 2 bases, there was a span of 12 bases. CDR3 DNA sequence: TGTGCCAGCCGTACAGGGTTAAACACTGAAGCTTTCTTT. Encoded protein: CASRTGLNTEAFF.

This chain connects TRBV2 to TRBJ2-6, with D maybe TRBD2 (7 bases). V dropped 7 bases and J dropped 4 bases, with 23 bases sitting between them. The CDR3 extends over 18 amino acids. Germline assignment: CDR1 SNHLY and CDR2 FYNNEI. The CDR3 loop reads CASTGEGGFFRGANVLTF. The CDR3 DNA follows: TGTGCCAGCACTGGGGAGGGGGGCTTTTTTCGAGGGGCCAACGTCCTGACTTTC.

The V and J genes are TRBV7-9 and TRBJ2-5; TRBD2 aligns across 13 bases. After removal of 2 bases from V and 1 base from J, the junction contained 1 base not matched to a gene. Germline V gene sequence: CDR1 SEHNR, CDR2 FQNEAQ (reference sequence). The CDR3 is 16 amino acids. Here the CDR3 reads CASSLTSGGAQETQYF. CDR3 in DNA: TGTGCCAGCAGCTTAACTAGCGGGGGGGCCCAAGAGACCCAGTACTTC. Supplemented by reference TRBV7-9 and TRBJ2-5, the full variable domain reads DTGVSQNPRHKITKRGQNVTFRCDPISEHNRLYWYRQTLGQGPEFLTYFQNEAQLEKSRLLSDRFSAERPKGSFSTLEIQRTEQGDSAMYLCASSLTSGGAQETQYFGPGTRLLVL.